A selection of T cell receptor beta chains follows, all from one sample in a study of T cell responses to AZD1222 COVID-19 vaccine. The assay was immunoSEQ multiplex PCR, and TCRdb's table has in-frame clones only and misses some. Of around 140,000 clones listed, 80% to 90% are singletons. The sample was peripheral blood, taken on day 0 of AZD1222 vaccination. All receptors come from an adult in good health. Both conserved end residues are part of each CDR3. The order of the fields is D gene, V gene, clone size, J gene, CDR3 protein, CDR3 DNA. A D gene is named only where the DNA matches it firmly. Clone sizes are given selectively: once, few, many, or a class where the clone is expanded.

d_gene: .
v_gene: TRBV6-5
abundance: .
j_gene: TRBJ2-2
CDR3aa: CASSPPGQGTGELFF
CDR3nt: TGTGCCAGCAGTCCCCCGGGCCAGGGGACCGGGGAGCTGTTTTTT

d_gene: .
v_gene: TRBV13
abundance: .
j_gene: TRBJ2-6
CDR3aa: CASSPSEGANVLTF
CDR3nt: TGTGCCAGCAGCCCCTCCGAGGGGGCCAACGTCCTGACTTTC

d_gene: .
v_gene: TRBV19
abundance: .
j_gene: TRBJ1-5
CDR3aa: CASSGSQPQHF
CDR3nt: TGTGCCAGTAGTGGTTCTCAGCCCCAGCATTTT

d_gene: TRBD2
v_gene: TRBV5-1
abundance: .
j_gene: TRBJ2-1
CDR3aa: CASSSTSGWGEQFF
CDR3nt: TGCGCCAGCAGCTCGACTAGCGGATGGGGGGAGCAGTTCTTC

d_gene: .
v_gene: TRBV11-1
abundance: .
j_gene: TRBJ1-1
CDR3aa: CASSLETATFF
CDR3nt: TGTGCCAGCAGCTTAGAGACAGCTACTTTCTTT

d_gene: TRBD1
v_gene: TRBV4-1
abundance: .
j_gene: TRBJ1-2
CDR3aa: CASSQQTGGFYGYTF
CDR3nt: TGCGCCAGCAGCCAGCAGACAGGGGGCTTTTATGGCTACACCTTC

d_gene: .
v_gene: TRBV10-3
abundance: .
j_gene: TRBJ1-5
CDR3aa: CASVGQYNQPQHF
CDR3nt: TGTGCCTCCGTCGGCCAGTACAATCAGCCCCAGCATTTT

d_gene: .
v_gene: TRBV30
abundance: .
j_gene: TRBJ1-5
CDR3aa: CAWSGLGDQGSNQPQHF
CDR3nt: TGTGCCTGGAGTGGGCTGGGGGACCAGGGAAGCAATCAGCCCCAGCATTTT

d_gene: .
v_gene: TRBV4-2
abundance: .
j_gene: TRBJ1-5
CDR3aa: CASSQREGDHQPQHF
CDR3nt: TGTGCCAGCAGCCAGCGAGAGGGTGACCACCAGCCCCAGCATTTT

d_gene: .
v_gene: TRBV5-1
abundance: .
j_gene: TRBJ2-1
CDR3aa: CASSSEGGSYNEQFF
CDR3nt: TGCGCCAGCAGCTCGGAAGGAGGGTCCTACAATGAGCAGTTCTTC

d_gene: .
v_gene: TRBV2
abundance: .
j_gene: TRBJ2-7
CDR3aa: CASSALRTDGARGYF
CDR3nt: TGTGCCAGCAGTGCCCTAAGGACAGACGGGGCGCGAGGGTACTTC

d_gene: TRBD2
v_gene: TRBV30
abundance: .
j_gene: TRBJ2-3
CDR3aa: CAWSAGTSGRGTQYF
CDR3nt: TGTGCCTGGAGTGCCGGGACTAGCGGGAGGGGAACGCAGTATTTT

d_gene: .
v_gene: TRBV21-1
abundance: .
j_gene: TRBJ2-7
CDR3aa: CASSITSGEGLEQYF
CDR3nt: TGTGCCAGCAGCATAACTAGCGGGGAGGGTTTGGAGCAGTACTTC

d_gene: TRBD2
v_gene: TRBV27
abundance: .
j_gene: TRBJ2-7
CDR3aa: CASSLLAGGYEQYF
CDR3nt: TGTGCCAGCAGTTTATTAGCGGGGGGCTACGAGCAGTACTTC

d_gene: .
v_gene: TRBV28
abundance: .
j_gene: TRBJ1-3
CDR3aa: CASSLQGSGNTIYF
CDR3nt: TGTGCCAGCAGTTTACAGGGCTCTGGAAACACCATATATTTT

d_gene: .
v_gene: TRBV29-1
abundance: .
j_gene: TRBJ1-5
CDR3aa: CSVGAGGNQPQHF
CDR3nt: TGCAGCGTTGGGGCCGGGGGCAATCAGCCCCAGCATTTT

d_gene: TRBD2
v_gene: TRBV5-1
abundance: .
j_gene: TRBJ2-2
CDR3aa: CASSLGLAGETGELFF
CDR3nt: TGCGCCAGCAGCTTGGGGCTAGCGGGAGAAACCGGGGAGCTGTTTTTT

d_gene: .
v_gene: TRBV19
abundance: .
j_gene: TRBJ1-5
CDR3aa: CASSPAARGGNQPQHF
CDR3nt: TGTGCCAGTAGTCCAGCAGCCCGTGGCGGCAATCAGCCCCAGCATTTT

d_gene: .
v_gene: TRBV15
abundance: .
j_gene: TRBJ2-3
CDR3aa: CATSRDLGSRSDTQYF
CDR3nt: TGTGCCACCAGCAGAGATCTGGGGTCGAGGTCAGATACGCAGTATTTT

d_gene: TRBD2
v_gene: TRBV11-2
abundance: once
j_gene: TRBJ2-5
CDR3aa: CASSQSGGTETQYF
CDR3nt: TGTGCCAGCAGCCAGAGCGGGGGAACCGAGACCCAGTACTTC

d_gene: .
v_gene: TRBV3-1/TRBV3-2
abundance: .
j_gene: TRBJ2-7
CDR3aa: CASSQNLKQYF
CDR3nt: TGTGCCAGCAGCCAGAACCTAAAGCAGTACTTC

d_gene: .
v_gene: TRBV19
abundance: once
j_gene: TRBJ1-1
CDR3aa: CASDWGGLAVGTEAFF
CDR3nt: TGTGCCAGCGACTGGGGAGGGCTGGCCGTCGGCACTGAAGCTTTCTTT

d_gene: .
v_gene: TRBV29-1
abundance: few
j_gene: TRBJ1-2
CDR3aa: CSTSEGTGYTF
CDR3nt: TGCAGCACAAGTGAGGGAACTGGCTACACCTTC

d_gene: .
v_gene: TRBV18
abundance: .
j_gene: TRBJ1-2
CDR3aa: CASSPKTGNYGYTF
CDR3nt: TGTGCCAGCTCACCAAAAACAGGAAACTATGGCTACACCTTC